This TCR beta chain stems from a study of T cell responses to AZD1222 COVID-19 vaccine. Study findings and constraints: Donors skewed white British and female; clonal diversity was possibly underestimated. The study found vaccine-associated CD4 TCRs spanning spike, dominant at 160-218 and 743-854.

Profiled with immunoSEQ multiplex PCR; TCRdb holds only in-frame clones, not every one. There are 120,000 to 150,000 clones in the sample; 82% occur only once, and about 3.8% lies in the top ten. Notes on this clone: What it binds is not known.

The sequences come from peripheral blood, collected on day 0 of MenACWY control vaccination. The TCR comes from an adult in good health.

Written as DNA, the CDR3 is TGTGCCAGCAGCCCCCGGACAGATTCGTATGGCTACACCTTC. It yields the protein CASSPRTDSYGYTF. The gene calls are TRBV7-8 and TRBJ1-2; D perhaps matches TRBD1 (6 bases). The CDR3 has 14 amino acids. In germline, CDR1 is SGHVS, CDR2 FQNEAQ. V lost 5 bases and J 5 bases, leaving 15 bases between the germline ends.